This record concerns one TCR beta chain sequence. Its binding antigen is unknown. Sequencing was carried out with a NextSeq 550. A Human TCR Profiling Kit was used to prepare UMI-labeled 5' RACE TCRbeta libraries. Every TCRbeta library was prepared in parallel with an identical number of PCR cycles. In the paper's pipeline: Each TCRbeta library contained between roughly 2,600 and 18,000 functional CDR3beta clonotypes. UMI extraction and consensus assembly used MIGEC 1.2.9, requiring at least three reads per UMI. In-frame CDR3beta repertoires were extracted with MiXCR 3.0.3. Diversity metrics were computed in VDJtools 1.2.1 after downsampling each sample to 42,000 randomly selected UMIs. Repertoire overlap metrics D, R and F2 were calculated in VDJtools for the top 3,000 clones of each sample pair. TCRdb reprocessed the sequencing reads and holds a single record per CDR3 protein sequence, with no DNA. The V and J calls and clone size come from TCRdb's table, not from the authors' own analysis. The table for this sample records around 10,000 distinct CDR3 sequences. The ten most abundant clones make up roughly 20% of the sample.

Via the germline V gene, CDR1 is KGHDR and CDR2 SFDVKD. The CDR3 has 17 amino acids, counting the end cysteine and phenylalanine. No DNA has been recorded. The data are from a study of human CD8 memory T cell subsets (dated by TCRdb to between 2020 and 2021). The study in broad terms: TCRbeta repertoires of stem-like (TSTEM), progenitor exhausted-like (TPEX) and effector memory CD8+ T cell subsets were compared to assess their clonal relationships. TCRbeta repertoires were obtained from roughly 6 donors, each contributing TSTEM, TPEX and effector memory subsets.

Progenitor exhausted-like memory CD8+ T cells (TPEX) were defined as CCR7+ PD-1+ TIGIT+ early differentiated memory cells with dysfunctional, exhausted-like traits. Density gradient separation was used to isolate peripheral blood mononuclear cells from buffy coats of healthy donors. In the study, negative magnetic separation with EasySep or MojoSort CD8+ T cell isolation kits was used to enrich total CD8+ T cells. An RNeasy Mini Kit was used to extract total RNA from duplicate vials of fewer than 180,000 sorted CD8+ T cells per subset. The PBMCs were used fresh or after being cryopreserved in fetal bovine serum with about 9.1% DMSO. Fluorescence-activated cell sorting on a FACSAria III was used to sort CD8+ T cell subsets to purity. Results the study describes overall, beyond this receptor: Based on Chao1 estimates, TSTEM subsets appeared to have greater repertoire diversity than TPEX subsets, which may reflect a broader range of specificities. Normalized Shannon-Wiener diversity was similarly high in the TSTEM and TPEX subsets, while the effector memory subsets were comparatively less diverse. Sequencing was limited to TCRbeta chains, and the repertoire comparisons were based on 5 or 6 donors analyzed with paired t-tests and Bonferroni correction. Clonotypes were shared with effector memory cells by both stem-like subsets, but only minimal overlap was found between TSTEM and TPEX repertoires, suggesting distinct antigen spectra.

Sequences were obtained from CD8+ T cells from PBMCs. The TCR comes from a human donor in good health. The rearrangement joined TRBV24-1 to TRBJ2-1; there is no DNA to check the TCRdb D call of TRBD1. CDR3 loop: CATSLRGSGTGFNEQFF.